These 25 T cell receptor beta chains originate from one sample sequenced in a study of response to subunit inactivated influenza vaccine. In TCRdb, the RT-PCR reads were re-called with MiXCR into one record per CDR3 protein. The table has approximately 290,000 distinct CDR3 sequences, roughly 22% seen once. The source material was PBMCs from blood, sampled about 20 months after vaccination. Receptors originate from a man between 50 and 70 years old who received an inactivated influenza vaccine.

The chain recombines TRBV7-9 with TRBJ2-5; a weak D match, TRBD2 (5 bases). V lost 7 bases and J lost 2, with 14 bases in between. CDR1 and CDR2 from the germline V gene are SEHNR and FQNEAQ (reference sequence). The CDR3 loop spans 14 amino acids. The CDR3 is CASTRKGVQETQYF. Here the CDR3 DNA reads TGTGCCAGCACCCGAAAGGGAGTACAAGAGACCCAGTACTTC.

Only a few counts were recorded for this clonotype. J is TRBJ2-3 and V is TRBV27; D is unclear. Germline CDR1 is MNHEY and CDR2 is SMNVEV (reference sequence). The CDR3 has 13 amino acids. Trimming stripped 3 bases from V and 1 base from J, with 5 bases between. The CDR3 loop is CASSFRGTDTQYF. Here the CDR3 DNA reads TGTGCCAGCAGTTTTCGAGGCACAGATACGCAGTATTTT.

Only one count was recorded for this clonotype. The V and J genes are TRBV15 and TRBJ2-1; D is perhaps TRBD2 (5 bases). The CDR3 is 13 amino acids. The germline V and J ends were trimmed by 0 bases and 14 bases, with 14 bases remaining between them. CDR1 is LNHNV, CDR2 YYDKDF, per germline (reference sequence). The CDR3 DNA follows: TGTGCCACCAGCAGAGATTTCGGAGGATACGAGTTCTTC. This translates into CATSRDFGGYEFF.

This clonotype turned up a few times. This rearrangement joins TRBV6-5 to TRBJ1-1; D is undetermined. V shed 0 bases and J shed 4 bases, with 9 bases lying between them. Germline lookup yields CDR1 MNHEY and CDR2 SVGAGI. The CDR3 contains 14 residues. The CDR3 protein is CASSYSMGSTEAFF. CDR3 nucleotide sequence: TGTGCCAGCAGTTACTCGATGGGATCCACTGAAGCTTTCTTT.

This chain links TRBV12-3 or TRBV12-4 with TRBJ2-7; D assignment may be TRBD1 or TRBD2 (6 bases each). This CDR3 is 14 amino acids long. Trimming left V 3 bases short and J 7 bases short, with 16 bases between. The CDR3 here is CASSFGGYGLEQYF. In nucleotides, the CDR3 is TGTGCCAGCAGTTTCGGGGGCTATGGACTTGAGCAGTACTTC.

The chain joins TRBV15 to TRBJ2-3; D possibly uses TRBD1 or TRBD2 (5 bases each). V dropped 1 base and J dropped 5 bases, with 10 bases sitting between them. This CDR3 has 14 amino acids. Germline V gene sequence: CDR1 LNHNV, CDR2 YYDKDF (reference sequence). Here the CDR3 reads CATSRGSGRDTQYF. The DNA of the CDR3 is TGTGCCACCAGCAGAGGTTCAGGGAGAGATACGCAGTATTTT.

The V gene is TRBV5-6, the J gene TRBJ2-1; TRBD2 might be the D (5 bases). Trimming removed 2 bases at V and 5 bases at J, with 11 bases between. There are 14 residues in the CDR3. The germline gives CDR1 SGHDT, CDR2 YYEEEE. This CDR3 reads CASSFVEVHNEQFF. The CDR3 nucleotides read TGTGCCAGCAGCTTCGTGGAGGTTCACAATGAGCAGTTCTTC. The full variable domain, completed using reference TRBV5-6 and TRBJ2-1, is DAGVTQSPTHLIKTRGQQVTLRCSPKSGHDTVSWYQQALGQGPQFIFQYYEEEERQRGNFPDRFSGHQFPNYSSELNVNALLLGDSALYLCASSFVEVHNEQFFGPGTRLTVL.

This clonotype was observed a few times. This chain uses TRBV12-3 or TRBV12-4 with TRBJ1-4, with 8 bases lining up with TRBD1. The J segment lost 6 bases and the V segment lost 4 bases, leaving 4 bases of the junction unmatched. The CDR3 spans 14 residues. CDR3 bases: TGTGCCAGCAGTTGGGACAGGAATGATGAAAAACTGTTTTTT. Amino acids: CASSWDRNDEKLFF.

The chain uses TRBV2 and TRBJ2-3; no clear D. Germline CDR1 reads SNHLY; CDR2 reads FYNNEI. Between the trimmed V and J ends, which lost 2 bases and 5 bases, there was a span of 11 bases. The CDR3 runs 14 residues. In DNA, the CDR3 is TGTGCCAGCAGTGAATCGGTGGCCCTAGATACGCAGTATTTT. Residues: CASSESVALDTQYF.

V gene TRBV10-3 combines with J gene TRBJ2-7, with a tentative D call TRBD1 (6 bases). The CDR3 is made up of 12 amino acids. Germline V gene sequence: CDR1 ENHRY, CDR2 SYGVKD. The V end lost 11 bases, the J end lost 7 bases, and 18 bases lay between the germline ends. This chain's CDR3 is CAVQGTPGEQYF. In DNA form, the CDR3 reads TGTGCCGTACAGGGAACACCTGGAGAGCAGTACTTC.

The chain combines TRBV24-1 with TRBJ2-2, with no clear D. Germline values: CDR1 KGHDR, CDR2 SFDVKD. With 0 bases removed from V and 8 bases from J, the gap between germline ends came to 9 bases. The CDR3 is 14 residues long. The CDR3 loop is CATSDLSPFGELFF. For the CDR3, the DNA is TGTGCCACCAGTGATTTGTCCCCTTTTGGGGAGCTGTTTTTT.

The rearrangement joins TRBV2 to TRBJ2-5; D is undetermined. The V gene's germline CDR1 is SNHLY and CDR2 FYNNEI. Deletions cut 4 bases from V and 4 bases from J, with 4 bases between. The CDR3 extends over 11 amino acids. CDR3 in amino acids: CASSVLETQYF. For the CDR3, the DNA is TGTGCCAGCAGTGTGTTAGAGACCCAGTACTTC.

A few counts support this clonotype. This chain connects TRBV5-6 to TRBJ2-1, with TRBD1 matching over 7 bases. The ends lost 4 bases at V and 1 base at J; junction bases unmatched: 8. The germline V gene encodes CDR1 SGHDT and CDR2 YYEEEE. The length of the CDR3 is 16 residues. CDR3 sequence: CASSPGQFLSYNEQFF. CDR3 coding DNA: TGTGCCAGCAGCCCGGGACAGTTTCTTTCCTACAATGAGCAGTTCTTC.

The rearrangement uses TRBV4-1 and TRBJ1-5; D is possibly TRBD1 (5 bases). CDR3 size: 13 residues. Trimming cost V 1 base and J 11 bases, with 12 bases left between them. Germline V CDR1 and CDR2: MGHRA, YSYEKL. The CDR3 reads CASSQGGKGTQHF. Here the CDR3 DNA reads TGCGCCAGCAGCCAAGGCGGTAAGGGGACCCAGCATTTT.

There are a few counts of this clonotype. The chain employs TRBV20-1 and TRBJ1-6; possibly TRBD1 for D (6 bases). The V end was cut by 2 bases, the J end by 7 bases, with 15 bases between. The CDR3 sequence is 15 residues long. Germline assignment: CDR1 DFQATT and CDR2 SNEGSKA (reference sequence). This chain's CDR3 is CSARLVQGSNSPLHF. The DNA for the CDR3 is TGCAGTGCTAGATTGGTTCAGGGGAGCAATTCACCCCTCCACTTT.

The chain is built from TRBV3-1 and TRBJ1-1; unclear D gene. V dropped 3 bases and J dropped 4 bases, with 12 bases sitting between them. CDR3 length: 14 amino acids. Germline CDR1 reads LGHDT; CDR2 reads YNNKEL (reference sequence). In DNA, the CDR3 is TGTGCCAGCAGCCATACTGGGTCGGGCACTGAAGCTTTCTTT. Translated, it gives CASSHTGSGTEAFF. The entire variable domain, with the rest obtained from reference TRBV3-1 and TRBJ1-1, is as follows: DTAVSQTPKYLVTQMGNDKSIKCEQNLGHDTMYWYKQDSKKFLKIMFSYNNKELIINETVPNRFSPKSPDKAHLNLHINSLELGDSAVYFCASSHTGSGTEAFFGQGTRLTVV.

The gene calls are TRBV6-5 and TRBJ2-1; 12 nucleotides align to TRBD2. The CDR3 has 17 residues. V was pared by 5 bases and J by 6 bases, with 11 bases of the junction left unmatched. Germline V lookup: CDR1 MNHEY, CDR2 SVGAGI. The CDR3 sequence is CASSTMGTSGSINEQFF. CDR3 DNA sequence: TGTGCCAGCAGTACTATGGGGACTAGCGGGTCGATCAATGAGCAGTTCTTC.

The chain joins TRBV18 to TRBJ2-1; 11 bases agree with TRBD2. The CDR3 runs 14 residues. Germline V lookup: CDR1 KGHSH, CDR2 LQKENI. V lost 4 bases, J lost 5 bases, and 1 base stayed unmatched. CDR3 protein: CASSRLAGNNEQFF. The CDR3 DNA is TGTGCCAGCTCACGACTAGCGGGAAACAATGAGCAGTTCTTC. The full variable domain, completed using reference TRBV18 and TRBJ2-1, is NAGVMQNPRHLVRRRGQEARLRCSPMKGHSHVYWYRQLPEEGLKFMVYLQKENIIDESGMPKERFSAEFPKEGPSILRIQQVVRGDSAAYFCASSRLAGNNEQFFGPGTRLTVL.

This clonotype was seen a handful of times. The chain joins TRBV29-1 to TRBJ2-2; 7 bases agree with TRBD1. This CDR3 is built from 14 residues. Looked up from germline, CDR1 is SQVTM and CDR2 is ANQGSEA. V trimming: 6 bases; J trimming: 0 bases; junction bases outside the gene matches: 4. CDR3 loop: CSVWTGSNTGELFF. CDR3 bases: TGCAGCGTGTGGACAGGATCGAACACCGGGGAGCTGTTTTTT.

In this sample, this clonotype turned up a few times. The genes are TRBV13 and TRBJ1-5, with D hard to call. The CDR3 is made up of 12 amino acids. Germline assignment: CDR1 PRHDT and CDR2 FYEKMQ (reference sequence). V lost 0 bases, J lost 7 bases, and 4 bases lay in between. This chain's CDR3 is CASSLGPQPQHF. The CDR3 DNA sequence: TGTGCCAGCAGCTTAGGCCCCCAGCCCCAGCATTTT.

The chain employs TRBV10-3 and TRBJ1-1, with 7 bases lining up with TRBD1. V lost 4 bases and J lost 3; bases outside the gene matches: 8. CDR3 length: 15 amino acids. Germline lookup yields CDR1 ENHRY and CDR2 SYGVKD. The CDR3 coding sequence is TGTGCCATCAGTGTGACAGGGAGGGAAGACACTGAAGCTTTCTTT. Encoded protein: CAISVTGREDTEAFF.

The V and J genes are TRBV2 and TRBJ2-7; maybe TRBD1 (7 bases). CDR3 size: 12 residues. CDR1 and CDR2 from the germline V gene are SNHLY and FYNNEI. V was shortened by 6 bases and J by 5 bases, with 11 bases between the two germline ends. The CDR3 sequence is CASRRDSHEQYF. As DNA, the CDR3 is TGTGCCAGCAGGCGGGACAGCCACGAGCAGTACTTC.

The genes are TRBV12-3 or TRBV12-4 and TRBJ2-3; 7 bases match TRBD2. The CDR3 is 15 residues long. The junction had 6 bases not matched to a gene; V was cut back by 6 bases and J by 0 bases. CDR3 residues: CASRTTSQSTDTQYF. For the CDR3, the DNA is TGTGCCAGCAGAACGACTAGCCAAAGCACAGATACGCAGTATTTT.

V and J are TRBV7-9 and TRBJ2-7; D unresolved. The CDR3 length is 13 residues. CDR1 and CDR2 from the germline V gene are SEHNR and FQNEAQ (reference sequence). V was clipped by 5 bases and J by 2 bases, with 10 bases between them. The CDR3 nucleotides are TGTGCCAGCAGCCAAATAGGACCCTACGAGCAGTACTTC. Protein: CASSQIGPYEQYF.

This clonotype occurred a few times. The chain uses TRBV5-4 and TRBJ1-5, with D hard to call. The germline V gene has CDR1 SGHNT and CDR2 YYREEE (reference sequence). The CDR3 has 14 amino acids. Deletions cut 3 bases from V and 1 base from J, with 8 bases between. The CDR3, as DNA: TGTGCCAGCAGCTGGGCAGGAAGCAATCAGCCCCAGCATTTT. Translation: CASSWAGSNQPQHF.